This T cell receptor beta chain comes out of a study of CD8+ T cells in alopecia areata. RNA was isolated and reverse transcribed to cDNA, the sequencing template. Profiling relied on immunoSEQ multiplex PCR, and the TCRdb table lists in-frame clones only, not all of them. The sample consists of 150,000 to 200,000 clones, more than 55% of them appearing once. Sample treatment: oral pan-JAK inhibitor, 5-10 mg twice daily. Cell sorting on a FACSAria was used to separate CD4+ and CD8+ T cells from the PBMCs. This clone was detected once. Antigen unknown. V was clipped by 4 bases and J by 5 bases, with 14 bases between them. The CDR3 is made up of 14 amino acids. Germline V gene data show CDR1 as LNHDA and CDR2 as SQIVND (reference sequence). Study-level points and caveats: Under tofacitinib, fewer expanded CD8+ clones appeared among the top 100 scalp clones. The study found higher clonality in lesional than normal scalp, especially in alopecia totalis/universalis.

The rearrangement links TRBV19 to TRBJ2-5; no clear D. This TCR was sampled from a human donor with alopecia areata. The sample in question was CD4+ T cells sorted from blood, obtained between weeks 49 and 50, from a patient treated with tofacitinib. CDR3 region: CASSKSFSQETQYF. The CDR3 region has the DNA TGTGCCAGTAGTAAGTCTTTCTCCCAGGAGACCCAGTACTTC.